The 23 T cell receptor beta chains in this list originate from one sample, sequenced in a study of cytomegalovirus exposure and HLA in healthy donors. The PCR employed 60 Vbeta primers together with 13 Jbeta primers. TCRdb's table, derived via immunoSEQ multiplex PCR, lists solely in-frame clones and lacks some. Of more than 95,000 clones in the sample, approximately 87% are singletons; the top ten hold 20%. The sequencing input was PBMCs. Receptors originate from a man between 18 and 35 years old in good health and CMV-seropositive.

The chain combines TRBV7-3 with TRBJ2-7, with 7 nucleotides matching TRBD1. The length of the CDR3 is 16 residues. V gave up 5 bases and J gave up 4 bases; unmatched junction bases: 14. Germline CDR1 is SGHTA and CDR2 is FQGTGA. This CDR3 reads CASSPTSGTASYEQYF. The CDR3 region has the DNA TGTGCCAGCAGCCCGACCTCCGGGACAGCCTCGTACGAGCAGTACTTC.

CDR3 DNA: TGCGCCAGCAGCCAAGAAGAAACGGTCTCCTACGAGCAGTACTTC. Its translation: CASSQEETVSYEQYF. The gene calls are TRBV4-1 and TRBJ2-7; D gene ambiguous. V was trimmed by 0 bases and J by 0 bases, leaving 9 bases between them. The germline CDR1 and CDR2 sequences are MGHRA and YSYEKL. The CDR3 is 15 residues long.

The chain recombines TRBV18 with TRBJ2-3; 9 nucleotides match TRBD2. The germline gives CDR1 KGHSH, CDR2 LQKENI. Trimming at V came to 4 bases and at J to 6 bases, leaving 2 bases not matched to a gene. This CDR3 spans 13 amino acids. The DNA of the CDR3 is TGTGCCAGCTCACAGCGGGAGGTGGATACGCAGTATTTT. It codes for CASSQREVDTQYF.

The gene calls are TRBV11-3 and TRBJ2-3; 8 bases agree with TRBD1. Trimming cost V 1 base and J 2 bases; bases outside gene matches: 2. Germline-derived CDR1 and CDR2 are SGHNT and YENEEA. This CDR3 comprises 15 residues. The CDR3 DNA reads TGTGCCAGCAGCTTAGGGACAGGGAACACAGATACGCAGTATTTT. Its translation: CASSLGTGNTDTQYF. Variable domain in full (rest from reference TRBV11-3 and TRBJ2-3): EAGVVQSPRYKIIEKKQPVAFWCNPISGHNTLYWYLQNLGQGPELLIRYENEEAVDDSQLPKDRFSAERLKGVDSTLKIQPAELGDSAVYLCASSLGTGNTDTQYFGPGTRLTVL.

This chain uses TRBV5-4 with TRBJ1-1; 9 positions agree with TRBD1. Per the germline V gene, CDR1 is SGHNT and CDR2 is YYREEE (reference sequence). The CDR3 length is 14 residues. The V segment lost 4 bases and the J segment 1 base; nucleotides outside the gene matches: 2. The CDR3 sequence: CASSGGQGNTEAFF. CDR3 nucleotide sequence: TGTGCCAGCAGCGGGGGACAGGGGAACACTGAAGCTTTCTTT.

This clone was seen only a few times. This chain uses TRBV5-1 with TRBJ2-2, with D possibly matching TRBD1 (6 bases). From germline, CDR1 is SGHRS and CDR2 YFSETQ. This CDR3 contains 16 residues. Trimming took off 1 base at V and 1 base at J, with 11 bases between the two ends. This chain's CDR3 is CASSLSPDRNTGELFF. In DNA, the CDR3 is TGCGCCAGCAGCTTGTCCCCGGACAGGAACACCGGGGAGCTGTTTTTT.

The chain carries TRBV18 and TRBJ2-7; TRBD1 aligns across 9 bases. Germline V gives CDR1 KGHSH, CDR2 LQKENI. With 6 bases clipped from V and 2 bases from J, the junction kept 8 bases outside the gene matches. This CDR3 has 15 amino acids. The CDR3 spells CASSLGQGRTYEQYF. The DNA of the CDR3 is TGTGCCAGCTCCCTAGGACAGGGGCGAACCTACGAGCAGTACTTC.

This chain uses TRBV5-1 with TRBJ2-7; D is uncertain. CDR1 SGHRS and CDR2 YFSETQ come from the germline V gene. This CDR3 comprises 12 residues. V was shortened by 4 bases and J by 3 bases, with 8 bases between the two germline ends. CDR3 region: CASSLLGYEQYF. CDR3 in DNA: TGCGCCAGCAGCCTACTCGGCTACGAGCAGTACTTC. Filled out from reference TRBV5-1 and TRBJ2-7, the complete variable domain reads KAGVTQTPRYLIKTRGQQVTLSCSPISGHRSVSWYQQTPGQGLQFLFEYFSETQRNKGNFPGRFSGRQFSNSRSEMNVSTLELGDSALYLCASSLLGYEQYFGPGTRLTVT.

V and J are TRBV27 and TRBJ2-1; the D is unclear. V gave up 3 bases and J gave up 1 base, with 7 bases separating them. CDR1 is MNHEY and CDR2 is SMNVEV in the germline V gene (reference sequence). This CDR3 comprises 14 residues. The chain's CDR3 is CASSLESSYNEQFF. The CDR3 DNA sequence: TGTGCCAGCAGTTTGGAGAGTTCCTACAATGAGCAGTTCTTC.

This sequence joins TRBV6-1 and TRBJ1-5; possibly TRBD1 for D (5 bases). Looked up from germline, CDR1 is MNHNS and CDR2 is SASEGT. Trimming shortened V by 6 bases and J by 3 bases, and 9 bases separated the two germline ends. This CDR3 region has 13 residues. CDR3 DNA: TGTGCCAGCAGCCAGGGCCACAATCAGCCCCAGCATTTT. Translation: CASSQGHNQPQHF.

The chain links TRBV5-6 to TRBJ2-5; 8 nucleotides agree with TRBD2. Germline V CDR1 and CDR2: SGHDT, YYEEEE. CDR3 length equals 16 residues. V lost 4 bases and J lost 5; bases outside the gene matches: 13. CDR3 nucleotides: TGTGCCAGCAGCGGCCTTGAGGCGGGGGGCAGGGAGACCCAGTACTTC. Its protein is CASSGLEAGGRETQYF.

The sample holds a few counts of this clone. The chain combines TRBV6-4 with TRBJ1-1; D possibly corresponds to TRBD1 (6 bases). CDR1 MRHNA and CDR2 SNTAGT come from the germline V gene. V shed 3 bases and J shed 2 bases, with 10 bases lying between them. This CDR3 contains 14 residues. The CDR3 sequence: CASSEGGGNTEAFF. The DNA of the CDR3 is TGTGCCAGCAGTGAGGGGGGGGGCAACACTGAAGCTTTCTTT.

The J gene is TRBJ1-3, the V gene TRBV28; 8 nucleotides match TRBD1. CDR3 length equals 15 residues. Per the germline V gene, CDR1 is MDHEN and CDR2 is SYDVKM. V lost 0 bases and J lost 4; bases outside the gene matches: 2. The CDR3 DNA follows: TGTGCCAGCAGTTTATGGACAGGGGTGGGAAACACCATATATTTT. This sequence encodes CASSLWTGVGNTIYF.

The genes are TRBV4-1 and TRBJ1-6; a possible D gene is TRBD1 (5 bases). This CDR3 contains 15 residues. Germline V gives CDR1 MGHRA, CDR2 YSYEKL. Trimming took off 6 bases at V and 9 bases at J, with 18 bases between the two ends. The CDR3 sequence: CASRGDGGGGSPLHF. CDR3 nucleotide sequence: TGCGCCAGCAGGGGGGACGGGGGGGGAGGTTCACCCCTCCACTTT.

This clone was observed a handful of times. CDR3 DNA sequence: TGTGCCGTACTGGACAGCTATGACCCTGAGCAGTTCTTC. Its protein product is CAVLDSYDPEQFF. This chain links TRBV7-9 with TRBJ2-1, with D possibly being TRBD1 (6 bases). The CDR3 loop spans 13 amino acids. CDR1 SEHNR and CDR2 FQNEAQ come from the germline V gene (reference sequence). Deletions cut 11 bases from V and 9 bases from J, with 20 bases between.

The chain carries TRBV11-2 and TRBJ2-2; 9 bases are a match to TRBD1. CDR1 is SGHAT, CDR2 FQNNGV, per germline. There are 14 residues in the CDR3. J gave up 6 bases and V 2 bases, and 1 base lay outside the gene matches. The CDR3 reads CASSLRQGAGELFF. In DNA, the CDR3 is TGTGCCAGCAGCTTAAGACAGGGGGCCGGGGAGCTGTTTTTT. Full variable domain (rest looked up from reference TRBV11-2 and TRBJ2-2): EAGVAQSPRYKIIEKRQSVAFWCNPISGHATLYWYQQILGQGPKLLIQFQNNGVVDDSQLPKDRFSAERLKGVDSTLKIQPAKLEDSAVYLCASSLRQGAGELFFGEGSRLTVL.

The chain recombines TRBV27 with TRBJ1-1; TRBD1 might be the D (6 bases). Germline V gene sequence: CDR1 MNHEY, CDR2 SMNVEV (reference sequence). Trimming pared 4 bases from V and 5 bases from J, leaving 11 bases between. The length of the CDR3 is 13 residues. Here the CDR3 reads CASSSRGTTEAFF. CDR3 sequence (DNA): TGTGCCAGCAGTTCCAGGGGTACAACTGAAGCTTTCTTT.

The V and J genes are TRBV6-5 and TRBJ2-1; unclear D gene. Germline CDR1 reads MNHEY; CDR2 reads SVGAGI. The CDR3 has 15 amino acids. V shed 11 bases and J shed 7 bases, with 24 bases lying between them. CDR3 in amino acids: CASHSLFGLRNEQFF. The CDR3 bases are TGTGCCTCCCATAGTTTGTTCGGGTTAAGGAATGAGCAGTTCTTC.

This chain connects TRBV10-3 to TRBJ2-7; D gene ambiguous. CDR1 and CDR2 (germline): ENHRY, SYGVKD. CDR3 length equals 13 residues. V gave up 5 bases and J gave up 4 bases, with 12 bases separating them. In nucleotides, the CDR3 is TGTGCCATCAGTACCCGGGTCCTATACGAGCAGTACTTC. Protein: CAISTRVLYEQYF.

The CDR3 sequence is CASSSTGVYEQFF. CDR3 DNA: TGTGCCAGCAGCTCCACCGGGGTTTATGAGCAGTTCTTC. The chain is built from TRBV7-8 and TRBJ2-1; TRBD2 might be the D (5 bases). V was cut by 4 bases and J by 8 bases, with 12 bases left in between. This CDR3 spans 13 amino acids. In germline, CDR1 is SGHVS, CDR2 FQNEAQ. The full variable domain, in which reference TRBV7-8 and TRBJ2-1 provide the parts outside the CDR3, is GAGVSQSPRYKVAKRGQDVALRCDPISGHVSLFWYQQALGQGPEFLTYFQNEAQLDKSGLPSDRFFAERPEGSVSTLKIQRTQQEDSAVYLCASSSTGVYEQFFGPGTRLTVL.

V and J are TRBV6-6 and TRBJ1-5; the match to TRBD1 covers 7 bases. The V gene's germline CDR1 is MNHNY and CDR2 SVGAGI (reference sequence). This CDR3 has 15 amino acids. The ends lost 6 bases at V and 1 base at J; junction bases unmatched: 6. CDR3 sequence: CASSDRDWSNQPQHF. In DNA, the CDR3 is TGTGCCAGCAGCGACAGGGATTGGAGCAATCAGCCCCAGCATTTT.

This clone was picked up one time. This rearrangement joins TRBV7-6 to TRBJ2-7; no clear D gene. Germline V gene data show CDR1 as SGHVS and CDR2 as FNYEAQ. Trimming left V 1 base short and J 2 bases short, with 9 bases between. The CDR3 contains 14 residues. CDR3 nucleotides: TGTGCCAGCAGCTTAGAAGTCTATCCCTACGAGCAGTACTTC. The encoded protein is CASSLEVYPYEQYF.

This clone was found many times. CDR3 protein: CASSGSTGTAYEQYF. CDR3 bases: TGTGCCAGCAGTGGATCGACAGGGACTGCCTACGAGCAGTACTTC. V is TRBV27 and J is TRBJ2-7; tentative D call: TRBD1 (7 bases). From germline, CDR1 is MNHEY and CDR2 SMNVEV (reference sequence). The CDR3 spans 15 residues. The ends were cut back, 5 bases at V and 2 bases at J, with 16 bases in the middle.